This TCR beta chain comes out of a study of T-cell reconstitution after alpha-beta-depleted transplantation in children. The CDR3 has 16 residues. Germline CDR1 is PRHDT and CDR2 is FYEKMQ (reference sequence). V lost 4 bases, J lost 5 bases, and 10 bases stayed unmatched. A TCRbeta library incorporating unique molecular identifiers was prepared. TCRdb fed the PCR reads into MiXCR, producing one record per CDR3 protein. Here the sample spans a few hundred thousand distinct CDR3 sequences, roughly an eighth being singletons. The genes are TRBV13 and TRBJ2-7, with 11 bases that match TRBD1. This specimen consisted of PBMCs from the stem cell graft donor, obtained from the stem cell graft. The source of this sequence is a human donor who donated a stem cell graft to a child with combined immunodeficiency. In DNA form, the CDR3 reads TGTGCCAGCAGCTCCCGGGACAGGGGGACAAACCACGAGCAGTACTTC. Amino acids: CASSSRDRGTNHEQYF.